The source of this T cell receptor beta chain is a study of T cell responses to AZD1222 COVID-19 vaccine (dated by TCRdb to about 2021). Regarding the study in general: TCR sequencing was performed for more than 230 trial participants, of whom around 200 were given two doses of AZD1222 and around 25 were given two doses of MenACWY control vaccine. Trial participants were enrolled into age subgroups of 18-55, 56-69 and 70-plus years, which contained 148, 28 and 57 TCR-sequenced participants, respectively. General conclusions and limits of the study: In the small 56-69-year group, the increase in depth fell short of significance, most likely because of low power. Epitopes outside the regions mutated in the B.1.351 and B.1.1.7 variants were reportedly recognized by nearly half of the unique spike-specific TCRs. The whole spike protein was spanned by vaccine-associated CD4 TCRs, and dominant responses were seen in regions 160-218 and 743-854. Because no day 14 peak-response samples were available, repertoires were characterized only after the peak T cell response. Conclusions about previously exposed vaccinees are limited, since just 6 or 7 AZD1222 recipients were seropositive for SARS-CoV-2 at baseline. After two AZD1222 doses, both the breadth and the depth of spike-specific TCRs were significantly higher than at day 0 and than in MenACWY recipients. Most participants were white British and females outnumbered males, and the authors suggested that clonal diversity may have been underestimated.

The meaning of the sample's time point label: about 28 days (+/-7) after the second vaccine dose. AZD1222 recipients whose second dose came at about 4 weeks and those whose second dose came at about 12 weeks were combined into one group, since spike-specific TCR depth and breadth did not differ between the two schedules. Vaccinee samples were obtained from the UK trials COV001 and COV002, which included a single-blind randomized controlled phase 2/3 trial of AZD1222 (ChAdOx1 nCoV-19) in healthy adults. For TCRbeta chain sequencing, PBMC samples were collected from trial participants at day 0 and at day 28 after the second dose. Details on this clone: The antigen this receptor binds is unknown. The input lacks base qualities; no much larger clone sits a single base away.

The CDR3 holds 13 amino acids from the cysteine to the phenylalanine. Solely the CDR3 DNA is kept, with 39 bases framed from the first base. A distance of 6 bases separates the germline ends of V and J, which lose 3 bases and 1 base respectively. The CDR3 regions of human TCRbeta chains were analyzed by immunosequencing. Per the original workflow: Repertoire TCRs were checked for matches against a reference library of SARS-CoV-2-specific TCRs that had been generated using the MIRA antigen-specificity platform. Breadth was defined as the fraction of unique TCRs that were SARS-CoV-2-associated. Depth was defined as the fraction of total T cells that were SARS-CoV-2-associated. Each spike-specific TCR was assigned to its reactive spike region and to a CD4 or CD8 class using the MIRA data. Log10-transformed breadth and depth values were compared by one-way ANOVA with Sidak's multiple comparisons tests. Not all clones reach the TCRdb copy of this immuneACCESS table, which keeps in-frame sequences only. Checked studies attribute under half of the gap to unresolved V genes and leave the rest unexplained. That table supplies the V and J calls and clone size; D and trimming were determined from the DNA. The sample table contains some 90,000 clones; only one count was recorded for about 89% of them. The ten largest make up approximately 5.2% of the sample.

The TCR comes from an adult who received the AZD1222 COVID-19 vaccine. The chain was built from TRBV12-3 or TRBV12-4 and TRBJ1-1; a weak D assignment points to TRBD1 (5 bases agree). This specimen was peripheral blood, taken 28 days after the second AZD1222 dose. The CDR3 region has the sequence CASSFTGNTEAFF. In nucleotide form, the sequence is TGTGCCAGCAGTTTTACAGGGAACACTGAAGCTTTCTTT.